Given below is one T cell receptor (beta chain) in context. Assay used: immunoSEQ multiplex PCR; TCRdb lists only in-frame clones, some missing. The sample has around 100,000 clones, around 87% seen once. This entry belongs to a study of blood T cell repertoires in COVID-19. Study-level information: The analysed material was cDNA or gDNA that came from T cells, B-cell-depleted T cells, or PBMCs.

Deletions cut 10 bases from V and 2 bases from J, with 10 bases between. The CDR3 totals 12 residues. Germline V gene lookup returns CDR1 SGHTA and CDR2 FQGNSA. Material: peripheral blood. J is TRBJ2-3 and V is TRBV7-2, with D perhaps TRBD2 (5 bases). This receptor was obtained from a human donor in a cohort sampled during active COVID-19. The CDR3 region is CAIGLSTDTQYF. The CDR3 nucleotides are TGTGCCATAGGACTGTCCACAGATACGCAGTATTTT.